This T cell receptor beta chain was sequenced during a study of cytomegalovirus exposure and HLA in healthy donors. Findings of the study overall: Reportedly, cytomegalovirus status was diagnosed with high sensitivity and specificity. The authors listed over 150 TCR beta chains as cytomegalovirus-associated. The productive fraction for most TCR beta V segments was about 87% or about 30% in an earlier analysis.

It was with 60 Vbeta and 13 Jbeta primers that the PCR ran. Data came from immunoSEQ multiplex PCR; TCRdb stores just in-frame clones and leaves some out. The data contain 150,000 to 200,000 clones, approximately 80% of them singletons. Germline V gene data show CDR1 as SGHKS and CDR2 as YYEKEE (reference sequence). With 2 bases removed from V and 1 base from J, the gap between germline ends came to 19 bases. The CDR3 extends over 17 amino acids. Worth noting for this clone: The target antigen is unknown.

The sequenced material came from PBMCs. The TCR comes from a woman aged 45-65 years in good health and CMV-seronegative. The chain links TRBV5-5 to TRBJ2-7; D call uncertain. DNA for the CDR3: TGTGCCAGCAGCTTTGCCCAGCCCCCCCGAGGATCCTACGAGCAGTACTTC. Protein sequence: CASSFAQPPRGSYEQYF.